The clone carrying this T cell receptor beta chain was observed once. This record comes from a study of shared clonotypes between healthy human individuals. Study overall: Donors consisted of two women and a few men between 18 and 49.

In replicate PCRs of sorted subsets, about 190 ng DNA, about 30,000 T cell genomes, was used. Assay used: immunoSEQ multiplex PCR; TCRdb lists only in-frame clones, some missing. In the table there are roughly 2.4 million clones, more than 90% of which are singletons. CDR1 is LNHDA, CDR2 SQIVND, per germline (reference sequence). Trimming took 6 bases from V and 4 from J; bases not matched to a gene: 9. The CDR3 consists of 17 residues. Recent vaccinations or acute infections were absent in the healthy HIV-negative adult donors. Nashville, Tennessee was home to all donors, each a Caucasian adult. The sequence was collected from a man aged 18 to 30 in good health. The chain has TRBV19 and TRBJ2-2; 12 bases agree with TRBD2. The sample consisted of naive CD4+ T cells sorted from blood. Subset of the sample: CD45RA+ positively selected. The CDR3 nucleotides read TGTGCCAGTAGCCCTACTAGCGGGAGGTTCTTCACCGGGGAGCTGTTTTTT. Translating it yields CASSPTSGRFFTGELFF.